The next 27 T cell receptor beta chains were all read from a single sample in a study of cytomegalovirus exposure and HLA in healthy donors. PCR involved 60 Vbeta and 13 Jbeta primers. Data came from immunoSEQ multiplex PCR; TCRdb stores just in-frame clones and leaves some out. The sample lists about 150,000 clones, more than 60% seen once, with 7% in the top ten. Sequencing input: PBMCs. These receptors originate from a woman in her forties in good health and CMV-seropositive.

The V call is TRBV30, the J call TRBJ2-3; a possible D gene is TRBD2 (5 bases). V lost 0 bases to trimming and J lost 0 bases, with 10 bases between them. From germline, CDR1 is GTSNPN and CDR2 SVGIG (reference sequence). CDR3 length equals 15 residues. As DNA, the CDR3 is TGTGCCTGGAGTGTTCCCAGCGGAAGCACAGATACGCAGTATTTT. It specifies CAWSVPSGSTDTQYF. Looking up the rest from reference TRBV30 and TRBJ2-3 gives the full variable domain: SQTIHQWPATLVQPVGSPLSLECTVEGTSNPNLYWYRQAAGRGLQLLFYSVGIGQISSEVPQNLSASRPQDRQFILSSKKLLLSDSGFYLCAWSVPSGSTDTQYFGPGTRLTVL.

This clone was picked up a small number of times. The chain uses TRBV28 and TRBJ2-7; 7 nucleotides line up with TRBD1. The CDR3 is 12 amino acids. The J segment lost 5 bases and the V segment lost 8 bases, leaving 6 bases of the junction unmatched. Germline assignment: CDR1 MDHEN and CDR2 SYDVKM. The CDR3 loop reads CASRSTGNEQYF. CDR3 nucleotide sequence: TGTGCCAGCCGATCGACAGGGAACGAGCAGTACTTC.

The gene calls are TRBV5-1 and TRBJ1-2; 9 nucleotides agree with TRBD1. Unmatched junction bases numbered 10, after V lost 4 bases and J lost 0 bases. There are 17 residues in the CDR3. Germline-derived CDR1 and CDR2 are SGHRS and YFSETQ. The DNA for the CDR3 is TGCGCCAGCAGCCTGGGAGGGACAGGGATTTCTAACTATGGCTACACCTTC. It codes for CASSLGGTGISNYGYTF.

The chain couples TRBV18 to TRBJ1-2; 8 bases match TRBD1. This CDR3 has 15 residues. Germline CDR1 KGHSH, CDR2 LQKENI. The V gene end was trimmed by 6 bases and the J gene end by 1 base; junction bases not matched to a gene: 7. The CDR3 loop is CASSPRGHDNYGYTF. CDR3 in DNA: TGTGCCAGCTCCCCCAGGGGGCATGATAACTATGGCTACACCTTC.

This clone has just a few counts. This chain uses TRBV5-8 with TRBJ2-1; 9 bases are shared with TRBD1. Germline V gene lookup returns CDR1 SGHTS and CDR2 YDEGEE. The ends lost 4 bases at V and 8 bases at J; junction bases unmatched: 10. CDR3 length equals 15 residues. CDR3 region: CASSRGDRDFDEQFF. The CDR3 bases are TGTGCCAGCAGCCGGGGGGACAGGGATTTTGATGAGCAGTTCTTC.

The V and J genes are TRBV4-1 and TRBJ2-2; perhaps TRBD2 as D (5 bases). V was shortened by 1 base and J by 8 bases, with 17 bases between the two germline ends. Germline CDR1 is MGHRA and CDR2 is YSYEKL. This CDR3 is 16 amino acids long. CDR3 nucleotides: TGCGCCAGCAGCCAAGGACGAGGGAATAAGTTGGGGGAGCTGTTTTTT. Translation: CASSQGRGNKLGELFF.

V and J are TRBV19 and TRBJ2-7; D is perhaps TRBD1 (6 bases). The CDR3 totals 13 residues. Trimming cost V 5 bases and J 1 base, with 9 bases left between them. CDR1 is LNHDA, CDR2 SQIVND, per germline (reference sequence). The CDR3 region is CASSPGTSYEQYF. CDR3 DNA sequence: TGTGCCAGTAGTCCCGGGACATCCTACGAGCAGTACTTC.

This rearrangement joins TRBV4-3 to TRBJ1-2, with D uncertain. CDR3 length: 15 amino acids. Between the trimmed V and J ends, which lost 0 bases and 8 bases, there was a span of 16 bases. CDR1 LGHNA and CDR2 YSLEER come from the germline V gene. DNA for the CDR3: TGCGCCAGCAGCCAAGATGAGGTACTAGCAGGAGGCTACACCTTC. Translated: CASSQDEVLAGGYTF.

V usage is TRBV5-1 and J usage is TRBJ1-2; 9 nucleotides match TRBD1. CDR1 is SGHRS, CDR2 YFSETQ, per germline. The CDR3 has 15 residues. V lost 3 bases and J lost 0; bases outside the gene matches: 3. CDR3 coding DNA: TGCGCCAGCAGCTGGGGGACAGGGTCTAACTATGGCTACACCTTC. This codes for CASSWGTGSNYGYTF.

The chain has TRBV20-1 and TRBJ1-1; D gene uncertain. Looked up from germline, CDR1 is DFQATT and CDR2 is SNEGSKA (reference sequence). Between the trimmed V and J ends, which lost 6 bases and 2 bases, there was a span of 7 bases. The CDR3 is made up of 11 amino acids. The CDR3 sequence is CSAQLNTEAFF. CDR3 coding DNA: TGCAGTGCACAATTAAACACTGAAGCTTTCTTT.

The CDR3 DNA follows: TGTGCCAGCAGTGAGTCATGGGCAACCACCGGGGAGCTGTTTTTT. The encoded protein is CASSESWATTGELFF. V gene TRBV6-1 combines with J gene TRBJ2-2; no clear D gene. Germline-derived CDR1 and CDR2 are MNHNS and SASEGT. V was pared by 3 bases and J by 4 bases, with 12 bases between. This CDR3 has 15 residues.

This chain uses TRBV6-6 with TRBJ2-1, with 11 bases aligning to TRBD2. The junction had 5 bases not matched to a gene; V was cut back by 6 bases and J by 7 bases. Germline V gene sequence: CDR1 MNHNY, CDR2 SVGAGI (reference sequence). The CDR3 runs 14 residues. DNA for the CDR3: TGTGCCAGCAGGATAGCGGGGGGGAAAAATGAGCAGTTCTTC. Its translation: CASRIAGGKNEQFF.

The gene calls are TRBV2 and TRBJ2-5; possible D gene TRBD2, 6 bases. Germline V gene lookup returns CDR1 SNHLY and CDR2 FYNNEI. Trimming took off 4 bases at V and 4 bases at J, with 16 bases between the two ends. The CDR3 runs to 15 residues. The CDR3 is CASSGAGTQRETQYF. CDR3 coding DNA: TGTGCCAGCAGTGGAGCCGGGACTCAAAGAGAGACCCAGTACTTC.

This clone has just a few counts. The gene calls are TRBV27 and TRBJ1-2; no clear D gene. Germline values: CDR1 MNHEY, CDR2 SMNVEV (reference sequence). Trimming removed 4 bases at V and 8 bases at J, with 14 bases between. The CDR3 is made up of 13 amino acids. Here the CDR3 DNA reads TGTGCCAGCAGTTCCCGCGGCGGGAGGGGCTACACCTTC. It translates to CASSSRGGRGYTF.

This clone appeared a single time. The chain recombines TRBV28 with TRBJ2-3; 7 bases are a match to TRBD1. The trim removed 2 bases at V and 3 bases at J, leaving 5 bases unmatched. In germline, CDR1 is MDHEN, CDR2 SYDVKM. The CDR3 extends over 15 amino acids. The CDR3 sequence is CASSLRQGVTDTQYF. In nucleotides, the CDR3 is TGTGCCAGCAGTTTACGACAGGGAGTTACAGATACGCAGTATTTT.

About this clone itself: Other DNA sequences from this sample encode an identical CDR3 as well. The chain employs TRBV9 and TRBJ1-1, with 9 bases fitting TRBD1. The CDR3 contains 15 residues. J gave up 3 bases and V 3 bases, and 6 bases lay outside the gene matches. CDR1 is SGDLS, CDR2 YYNGEE, per germline. CDR3 coding DNA: TGTGCCAGCAGCGAGGGGACAGGGCGGGACACTGAAGCTTTCTTT. This codes for CASSEGTGRDTEAFF.

This chain joins TRBV19 and TRBJ2-5; D ambiguous. Trimming removed 3 bases at V and 5 bases at J, with 10 bases between. Germline CDR1 is LNHDA and CDR2 is SQIVND (reference sequence). This CDR3 has 13 residues. Here the CDR3 DNA reads TGTGCCAGTAGTATTAAAAGACTGGAGACCCAGTACTTC. It translates to CASSIKRLETQYF. The complete variable domain, with remaining parts taken from reference TRBV19 and TRBJ2-5, reads DGGITQSPKYLFRKEGQNVTLSCEQNLNHDAMYWYRQDPGQGLRLIYYSQIVNDFQKGDIAEGYSVSREKKESFPLTVTSAQKNPTAFYLCASSIKRLETQYFGPGTRLLVL.

This chain links TRBV4-2 with TRBJ1-1; D is ambiguous. Trimming left V 7 bases short and J 2 bases short, with 14 bases between. The germline CDR1 and CDR2 sequences are LGHNA and YNFKEQ. This CDR3 comprises 14 residues. The CDR3 sequence: CASTVVSPNTEAFF. The CDR3 DNA reads TGTGCCAGCACGGTAGTAAGCCCCAACACTGAAGCTTTCTTT.

This chain uses TRBV9 with TRBJ1-5; tentative D call: TRBD1 (5 bases). Germline lookup yields CDR1 SGDLS and CDR2 YYNGEE. The length of the CDR3 is 15 residues. V lost 0 bases, J lost 6 bases, and 13 bases lay in between. The CDR3 spells CASSVEGYRGQPQHF. CDR3 nucleotide sequence: TGTGCCAGCAGCGTAGAGGGGTATAGGGGTCAGCCCCAGCATTTT. The whole variable domain, filled in from reference TRBV9 and TRBJ1-5, reads DSGVTQTPKHLITATGQRVTLRCSPRSGDLSVYWYQQSLDQGLQFLIQYYNGEERAKGNILERFSAQQFPDLHSELNLSSLELGDSALYFCASSVEGYRGQPQHFGDGTRLSIL.

The CDR3 is CAWNLGRGSDTQYF. As DNA, the CDR3 is TGTGCCTGGAATCTGGGCAGGGGATCAGATACGCAGTATTTT. The V and J genes are TRBV30 and TRBJ2-3; D is perhaps TRBD1 (6 bases). This CDR3 is built from 14 residues. V lost 4 bases to trimming and J lost 4 bases, with 15 bases between them. Germline loops: CDR1 GTSNPN, CDR2 SVGIG (reference sequence).

The V gene is TRBV2, the J gene TRBJ1-5; D remains ambiguous. Trimming removed 3 bases from V and 6 bases from J, with 12 bases in between. The CDR3 covers 14 residues. The V gene's germline CDR1 is SNHLY and CDR2 FYNNEI. The CDR3 loop reads CASSEEATGQPQHF. CDR3 bases: TGTGCCAGCAGTGAGGAGGCAACGGGTCAGCCCCAGCATTTT.

The chain recombines TRBV7-2 with TRBJ2-4; 8 bases agree with TRBD2. Germline CDR1 reads SGHTA; CDR2 reads FQGNSA. V was clipped by 4 bases and J by 6 bases; unmatched bases: 8. This CDR3 comprises 15 residues. Here the CDR3 reads CASSSLPAGGNIQYF. The CDR3 coding sequence is TGTGCCAGCAGCTCTCTTCCGGCGGGGGGAAACATTCAGTACTTC.

J is TRBJ2-7 and V is TRBV5-1, with 8 nucleotides matching TRBD1. J was trimmed by 5 bases and V by 4 bases; bases with no gene match: 5. The germline gives CDR1 SGHRS, CDR2 YFSETQ. The CDR3 consists of 13 residues. The CDR3 region is CASSLTQGDEQYF. CDR3 bases: TGCGCCAGCAGCCTCACACAGGGGGACGAGCAGTACTTC.

J is TRBJ1-2 and V is TRBV7-2; a weak D match, TRBD1 (6 bases). V was trimmed by 1 base and J by 4 bases, leaving 16 bases between them. The V gene's germline CDR1 is SGHTA and CDR2 FQGNSA. The CDR3 is 16 residues long. CDR3 DNA: TGTGCCAGCAGCTTAGTTGGGGGCTCCCGTAGCTATGGCTACACCTTC. Translated: CASSLVGGSRSYGYTF.

The chain employs TRBV6-5 and TRBJ1-2; 10 bases align to TRBD1. CDR1 and CDR2 (germline): MNHEY, SVGAGI. The CDR3 has 14 residues. The V and J ends lost 5 bases and 1 base, in that order; junction bases with no gene match: 1. The CDR3 region is CASSRDRGNYGYTF. CDR3 in DNA: TGTGCCAGCAGTCGGGACAGGGGTAACTATGGCTACACCTTC.

This clone has a single count. The genes are TRBV9 and TRBJ2-5, with D possibly being TRBD2 (5 bases). Germline CDR1 is SGDLS and CDR2 is YYNGEE. The V end was cut by 7 bases, the J end by 1 base, with 11 bases between. The CDR3 loop spans 13 amino acids. CDR3 nucleotides: TGTGCCAGCGGAACCGGGATCCAAGAGACCCAGTACTTC. As protein: CASGTGIQETQYF.

The chain is built from TRBV5-1 and TRBJ1-2; D uncertain. From germline, CDR1 is SGHRS and CDR2 YFSETQ. The CDR3 runs 13 residues. Trimming left V 5 bases short and J 0 bases short, with 8 bases between. The CDR3 here is CASRVASNYGYTF. The CDR3 DNA reads as TGCGCCAGCAGAGTAGCGTCTAACTATGGCTACACCTTC. Together with reference TRBV5-1 and TRBJ1-2, the CDR3 gives the full variable domain: KAGVTQTPRYLIKTRGQQVTLSCSPISGHRSVSWYQQTPGQGLQFLFEYFSETQRNKGNFPGRFSGRQFSNSRSEMNVSTLELGDSALYLCASRVASNYGYTFGSGTRLTVV.